What follows describes a single T cell receptor beta chain. This entry comes from a study of technical replicates of blood from several donors. Repertoires were generated with immunoSEQ multiplex PCR, while TCRdb's copy carries only in-frame clones and drops some. Here the sample spans around 83,000 clones, around 94% being singletons. The sequenced sample consisted of T cells isolated from PBMCs. The sequence was collected from a human donor in good health.

This chain's CDR3 is CASSQGGNTEAFF. Written as DNA, the CDR3 is TGTGCCAGTAGCCAAGGGGGGAACACTGAAGCTTTCTTT. The V and J genes are TRBV19 and TRBJ1-1; D might be TRBD1 (6 bases). CDR1 LNHDA and CDR2 SQIVND come from the germline V gene (reference sequence). The CDR3 length is 13 residues. Trimming removed 6 bases from V and 1 base from J, with 9 bases in between. The full variable domain, rest sourced from reference TRBV19 and TRBJ1-1, is DGGITQSPKYLFRKEGQNVTLSCEQNLNHDAMYWYRQDPGQGLRLIYYSQIVNDFQKGDIAEGYSVSREKKESFPLTVTSAQKNPTAFYLCASSQGGNTEAFFGQGTRLTVV.